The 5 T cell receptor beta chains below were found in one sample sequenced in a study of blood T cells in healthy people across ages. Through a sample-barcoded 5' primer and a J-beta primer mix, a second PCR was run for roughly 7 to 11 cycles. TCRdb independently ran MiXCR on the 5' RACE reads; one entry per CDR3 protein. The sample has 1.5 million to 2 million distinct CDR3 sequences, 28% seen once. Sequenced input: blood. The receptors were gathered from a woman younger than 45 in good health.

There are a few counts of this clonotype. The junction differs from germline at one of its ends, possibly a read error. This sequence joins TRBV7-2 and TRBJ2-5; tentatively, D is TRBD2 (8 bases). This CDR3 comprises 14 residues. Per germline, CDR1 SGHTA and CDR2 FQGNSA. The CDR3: CASTPGGTVEAQYF. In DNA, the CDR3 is TGTGCCAGCACCCCGGGGGGGACAGTAGAGGCCCAGTACTTC.

This chain's CDR3 is CSAPGQQSSYEQYF. DNA for the CDR3: TGCAGTGCTCCGGGACAGCAGAGCTCCTACGAGCAGTACTTC. The chain couples TRBV20-1 to TRBJ2-7; 7 nucleotides align to TRBD1. CDR1 is DFQATT and CDR2 is SNEGSKA in the germline V gene (reference sequence). Losses at the gene ends were 5 bases for V and 0 bases for J; bases not matched to a gene: 7. The CDR3 covers 14 residues.

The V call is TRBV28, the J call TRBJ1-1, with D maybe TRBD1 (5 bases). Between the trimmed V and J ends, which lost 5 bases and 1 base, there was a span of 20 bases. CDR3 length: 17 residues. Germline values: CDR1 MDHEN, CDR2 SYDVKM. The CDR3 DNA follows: TGTGCCAGCAGTCCTTGGGGGGAGAGGTCCCCGAACACTGAAGCTTTCTTT. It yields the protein CASSPWGERSPNTEAFF.

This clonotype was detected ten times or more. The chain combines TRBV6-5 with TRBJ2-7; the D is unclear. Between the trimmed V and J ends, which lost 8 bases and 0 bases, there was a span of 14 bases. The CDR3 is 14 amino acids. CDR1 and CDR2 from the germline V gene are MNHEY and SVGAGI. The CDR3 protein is CASRRGVSSYEQYF. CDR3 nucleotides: TGTGCCAGCCGACGAGGAGTCAGCTCCTACGAGCAGTACTTC.

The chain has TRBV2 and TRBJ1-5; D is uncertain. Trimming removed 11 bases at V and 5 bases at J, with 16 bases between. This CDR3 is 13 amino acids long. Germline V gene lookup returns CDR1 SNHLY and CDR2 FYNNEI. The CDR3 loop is CASRTEFDQPQHF. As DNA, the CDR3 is TGTGCCTCCCGGACGGAATTTGATCAGCCCCAGCATTTT.